This entry features one TCR beta chain sequence. The antigen remains undetermined. This sample was included in a study of OX40 agonist ivuxolimab in advanced cancers. For the study at large: Among those treated, three patients had partial responses, one with hepatocellular carcinoma and two with cutaneous melanoma. Findings of the study overall: The work left the antigen specificity of expanded peripheral T cells undetermined.

This CDR3 is built from 14 residues. The germline V gene has CDR1 SGHNT and CDR2 YENEEA. V was trimmed by 5 bases and J by 8 bases, leaving 16 bases between them. Profiled with immunoSEQ multiplex PCR; TCRdb holds only in-frame clones, not every one. Of some 90,000 clones in the sample, 75% to 95% were seen once. This chain uses TRBV11-3 with TRBJ2-1; possibly TRBD2 for D (5 bases). This sequence was found in an adult with an advanced solid tumor such as melanoma, head and neck, liver or kidney cancer. The sample here was CD4+ or CD8+ T cells sorted from blood, taken in a trial of the OX40 agonist ivuxolimab. The CDR3 nucleotides read TGTGCCAGCAGCAGACTAAGAGCACTCTATGAGCAGTTCTTC. As protein: CASSRLRALYEQFF.